One T cell receptor (beta chain) is described in this entry. Its antigen is unknown. This specimen belongs to a study of T cells after yellow fever vaccination. Turning to the study itself: Fractions with few cells were prepared using SMART-Seq v4 Ultra Low Input. Study outcomes and limitations: Though weaker, the secondary response peaked faster, on day 5 versus 15. Once the booster was given, most primary-vaccination clones reappeared, at approximately 97% for CD4 and around 90% for CD8.

In making TCR cDNA, 5'RACE template switching added a universal primer site and UMIs to it. TCRdb re-derived calls from the 5' RACE reads in MiXCR, one entry per CDR3 protein. This table has roughly 99,000 distinct CDR3 sequences, around 5.8% appearing once. This CDR3 contains 14 residues. Per germline, CDR1 SEHNR and CDR2 FQNEAQ (reference sequence). With V trimmed by 5 bases and J by 4 bases, 6 bases remained unmatched. This material consisted of CD8+ T cells sorted from PBMCs, taken 10 days after the yellow fever booster vaccination. This rearrangement joins TRBV7-9 to TRBJ2-3; 7 bases are shared with TRBD1. The sequence was collected from a man between 18 and 35 years old who received the YFV17D yellow fever vaccine. The CDR3 nucleotides read TGTGCCAGCAGCCCCGACAGGGACGCAGATACGCAGTATTTT. Protein product: CASSPDRDADTQYF.